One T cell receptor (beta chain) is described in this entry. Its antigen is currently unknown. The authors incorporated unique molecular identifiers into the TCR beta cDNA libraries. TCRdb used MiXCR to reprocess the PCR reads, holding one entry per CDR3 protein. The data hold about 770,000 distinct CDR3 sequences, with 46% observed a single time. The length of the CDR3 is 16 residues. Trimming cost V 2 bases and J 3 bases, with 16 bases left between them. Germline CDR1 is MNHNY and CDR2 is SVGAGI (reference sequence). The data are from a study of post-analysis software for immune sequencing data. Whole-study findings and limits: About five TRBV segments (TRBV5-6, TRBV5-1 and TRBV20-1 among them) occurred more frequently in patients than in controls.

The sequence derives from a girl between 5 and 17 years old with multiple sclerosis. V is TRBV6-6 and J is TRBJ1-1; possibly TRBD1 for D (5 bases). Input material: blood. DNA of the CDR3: TGTGCCAGCAGTTACGGGGCCCAGAAGGTGGACACTGAAGCTTTCTTT. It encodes CASSYGAQKVDTEAFF.